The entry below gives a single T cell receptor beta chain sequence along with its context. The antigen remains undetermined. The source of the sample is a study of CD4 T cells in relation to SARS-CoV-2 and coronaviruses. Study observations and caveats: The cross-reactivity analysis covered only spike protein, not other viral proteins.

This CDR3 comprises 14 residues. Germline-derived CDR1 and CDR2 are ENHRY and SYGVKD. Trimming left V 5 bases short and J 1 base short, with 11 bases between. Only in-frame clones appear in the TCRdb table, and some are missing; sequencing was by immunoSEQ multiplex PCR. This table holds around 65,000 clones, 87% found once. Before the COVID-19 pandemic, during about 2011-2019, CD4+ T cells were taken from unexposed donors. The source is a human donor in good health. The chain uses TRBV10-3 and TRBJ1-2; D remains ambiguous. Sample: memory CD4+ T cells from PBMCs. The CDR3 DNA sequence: TGTGCCATCAGTCCCTTAGGCATTAACTATGGCTACACCTTC. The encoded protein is CAISPLGINYGYTF.